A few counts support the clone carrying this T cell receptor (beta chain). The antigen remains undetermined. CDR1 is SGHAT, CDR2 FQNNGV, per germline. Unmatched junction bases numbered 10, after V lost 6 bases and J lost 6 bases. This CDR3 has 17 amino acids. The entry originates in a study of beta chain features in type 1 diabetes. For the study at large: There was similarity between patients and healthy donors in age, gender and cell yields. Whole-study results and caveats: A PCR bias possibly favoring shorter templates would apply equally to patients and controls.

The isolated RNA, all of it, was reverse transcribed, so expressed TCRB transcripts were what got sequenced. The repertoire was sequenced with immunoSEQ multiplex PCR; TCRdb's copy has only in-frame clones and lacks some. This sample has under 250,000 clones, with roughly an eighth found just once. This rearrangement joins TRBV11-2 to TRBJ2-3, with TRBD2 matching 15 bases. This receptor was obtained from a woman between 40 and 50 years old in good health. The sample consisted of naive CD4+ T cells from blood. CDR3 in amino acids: CASRTGLAGGLGDTQYF. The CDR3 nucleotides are TGTGCCAGCAGAACCGGACTAGCGGGGGGGCTAGGTGATACGCAGTATTTT.